This T cell receptor (beta chain) emerged from a study of control samples from healthy donors and cancer patients. Produced via immunoSEQ multiplex PCR; TCRdb's table is partial and in-frame only. Of about 120,000 clones in the sample, around 89% were seen once. This CDR3 contains 16 residues. Sequencing was carried out using blood. The chain recombines TRBV21-1 with TRBJ2-1; TRBD1 is the table's D call and was not checked against the DNA. TRBV21-1 is described as a pseudogene. This TCR was sampled from a man between 45 and 60 years old in good health. CDR3 sequence: CASSLMVAKGYNEQFF. CDR3 sequence (DNA): TGTGCCAGCAGCCTTATGGTCGCTAAGGGGTACAATGAGCAGTTCTTC.